This TCR beta chain derives from a study of patients with pleural tuberculosis. This clonotype was seen repeatedly, ten times or more. TCRdb reanalysed the reads using MiXCR and keeps one entry per CDR3 protein. The data show approximately 50,000 distinct CDR3 sequences, less than 9.5% seen once. The TCR comes from a human donor with pleural tuberculosis.

CDR3 region: CASSLNRALYEQYF. In DNA, the CDR3 is TGTGCCAGCAGTCTAAACAGAGCCCTCTACGAGCAGTACTTC. The chain has TRBV27 and TRBJ2-7; D remains ambiguous. Trimming shortened V by 5 bases and J by 3 bases, and 14 bases separated the two germline ends. Germline loops: CDR1 MNHEY, CDR2 SMNVEV (reference sequence). The CDR3 contains 14 residues.